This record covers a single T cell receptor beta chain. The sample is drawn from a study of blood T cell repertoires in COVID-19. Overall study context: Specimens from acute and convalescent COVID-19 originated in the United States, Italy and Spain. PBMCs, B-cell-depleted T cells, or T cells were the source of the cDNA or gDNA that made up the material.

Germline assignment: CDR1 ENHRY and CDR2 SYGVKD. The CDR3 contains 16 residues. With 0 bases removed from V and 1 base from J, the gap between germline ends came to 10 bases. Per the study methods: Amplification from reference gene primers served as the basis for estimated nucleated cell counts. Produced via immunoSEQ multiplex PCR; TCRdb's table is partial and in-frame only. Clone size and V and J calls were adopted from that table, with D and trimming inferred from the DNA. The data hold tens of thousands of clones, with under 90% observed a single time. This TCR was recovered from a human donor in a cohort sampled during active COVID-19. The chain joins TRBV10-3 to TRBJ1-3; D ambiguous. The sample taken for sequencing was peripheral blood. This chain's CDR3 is CAISESAARSGNTIYF. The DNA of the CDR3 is TGTGCCATCAGTGAGTCCGCGGCAAGGTCTGGAAACACCATATATTTT.